This T cell receptor (beta chain) derives from a study of OX40 agonist ivuxolimab in advanced cancers. Study at large: The patients got ivuxolimab, which is an agonistic anti-OX40 (CD134) antibody.

This clone has a single count. Its antigen remains unknown. General observations from the study: Low normalized T-cell clonal expansion was additionally recorded for some nonresponders.

Profiling relied on immunoSEQ multiplex PCR, and the TCRdb table lists in-frame clones only, not all of them. The table lists about 52,000 clones, around 85% of them singletons. The CDR3 is 13 residues long. Germline V CDR1 and CDR2: SGHNT, YENEEA. Deletions cut 4 bases from V and 0 bases from J, with 7 bases between. The TCR was taken from an adult with an advanced solid tumor such as melanoma, head and neck, liver or kidney cancer. Sequences were derived from CD4+ or CD8+ T cells sorted from blood, sampled in a trial of the OX40 agonist ivuxolimab. The J gene is TRBJ2-7, the V gene TRBV11-3; D may be TRBD1 (5 bases). The CDR3 loop reads CASSYRLSYEQYF. The DNA of the CDR3 is TGTGCCAGCAGCTACAGGCTCTCCTACGAGCAGTACTTC.